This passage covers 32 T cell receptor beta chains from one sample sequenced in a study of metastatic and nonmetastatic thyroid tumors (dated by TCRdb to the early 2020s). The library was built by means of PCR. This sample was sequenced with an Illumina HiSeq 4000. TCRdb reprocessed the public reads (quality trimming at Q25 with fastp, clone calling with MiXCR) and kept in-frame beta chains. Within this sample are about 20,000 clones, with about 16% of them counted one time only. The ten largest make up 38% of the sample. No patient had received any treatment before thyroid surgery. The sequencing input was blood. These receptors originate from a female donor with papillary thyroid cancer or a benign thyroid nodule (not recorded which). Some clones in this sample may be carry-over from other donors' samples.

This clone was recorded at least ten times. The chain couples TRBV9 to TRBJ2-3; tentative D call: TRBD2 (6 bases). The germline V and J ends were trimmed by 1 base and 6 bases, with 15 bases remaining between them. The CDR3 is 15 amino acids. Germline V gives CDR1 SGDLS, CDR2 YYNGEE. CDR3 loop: CASSVTRTSRDTQYF. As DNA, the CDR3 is TGTGCCAGCAGCGTAACCCGTACTAGCCGGGATACGCAGTATTTT.

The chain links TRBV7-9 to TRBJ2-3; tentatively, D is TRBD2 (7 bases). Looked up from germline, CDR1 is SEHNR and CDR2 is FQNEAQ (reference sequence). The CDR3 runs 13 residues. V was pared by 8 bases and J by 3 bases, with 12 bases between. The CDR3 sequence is CASGKGGTDTQYF. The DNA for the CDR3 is TGTGCCAGCGGAAAGGGGGGGACAGATACGCAGTATTTT. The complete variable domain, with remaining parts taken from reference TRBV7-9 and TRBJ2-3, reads DTGVSQNPRHKITKRGQNVTFRCDPISEHNRLYWYRQTLGQGPEFLTYFQNEAQLEKSRLLSDRFSAERPKGSFSTLEIQRTEQGDSAMYLCASGKGGTDTQYFGPGTRLTVL.

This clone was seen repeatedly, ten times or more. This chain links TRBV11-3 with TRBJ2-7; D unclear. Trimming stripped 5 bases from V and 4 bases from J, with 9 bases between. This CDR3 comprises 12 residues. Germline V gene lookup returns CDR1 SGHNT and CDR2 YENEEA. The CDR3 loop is CASSGRNYEQYF. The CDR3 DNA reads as TGTGCCAGCAGCGGCAGGAATTACGAGCAGTACTTC. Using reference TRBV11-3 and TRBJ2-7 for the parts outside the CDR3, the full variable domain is EAGVVQSPRYKIIEKKQPVAFWCNPISGHNTLYWYLQNLGQGPELLIRYENEEAVDDSQLPKDRFSAERLKGVDSTLKIQPAELGDSAVYLCASSGRNYEQYFGPGTRLTVT.

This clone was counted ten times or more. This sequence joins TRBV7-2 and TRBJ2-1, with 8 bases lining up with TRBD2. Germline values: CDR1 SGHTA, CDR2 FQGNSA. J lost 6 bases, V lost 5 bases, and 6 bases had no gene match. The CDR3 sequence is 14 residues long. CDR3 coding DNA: TGTGCCAGCAGCATCACCGGGACTAGCAATGAGCAGTTCTTC. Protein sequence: CASSITGTSNEQFF.

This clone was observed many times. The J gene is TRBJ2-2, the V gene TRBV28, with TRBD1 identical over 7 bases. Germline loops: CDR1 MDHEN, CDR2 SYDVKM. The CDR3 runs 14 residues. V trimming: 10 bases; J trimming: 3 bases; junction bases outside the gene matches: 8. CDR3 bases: TGTGCCACTACCCCGACAGGGTACACCGGGGAGCTGTTTTTT. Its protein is CATTPTGYTGELFF.

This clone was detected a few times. This CDR3 reads CASSGTGTQPQHF. The CDR3 nucleotides read TGTGCCAGCAGTGGTACAGGGACTCAGCCCCAGCATTTT. This sequence joins TRBV6-1 and TRBJ1-5, with a tentative D call TRBD1 (6 bases). CDR3 length: 13 amino acids. V was shortened by 4 bases and J by 6 bases, with 10 bases between the two germline ends. The germline gives CDR1 MNHNS, CDR2 SASEGT.

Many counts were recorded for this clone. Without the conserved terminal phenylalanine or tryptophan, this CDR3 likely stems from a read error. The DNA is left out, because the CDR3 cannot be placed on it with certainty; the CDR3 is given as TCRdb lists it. The chain's CDR3 is CVSGLVQGA. This chain joins TRBV12-5 and TRBJ2-2; TRBD2 is the table's D call, not checked against the DNA. From its first to its last residue, the CDR3 has 9 amino acids. The germline gives CDR1 LGHNT, CDR2 FRNRAP.

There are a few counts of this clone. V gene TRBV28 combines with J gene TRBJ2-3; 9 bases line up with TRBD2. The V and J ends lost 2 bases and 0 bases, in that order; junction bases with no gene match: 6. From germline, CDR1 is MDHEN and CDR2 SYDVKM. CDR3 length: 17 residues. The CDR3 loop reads CASSLMTSGFSTDTQYF. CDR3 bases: TGTGCCAGCAGTTTAATGACTAGCGGATTTAGCACAGATACGCAGTATTTT.

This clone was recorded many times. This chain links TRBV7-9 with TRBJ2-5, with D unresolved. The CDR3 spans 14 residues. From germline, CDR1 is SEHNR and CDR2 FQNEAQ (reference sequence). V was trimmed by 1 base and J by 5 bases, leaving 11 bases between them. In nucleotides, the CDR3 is TGTGCCAGCAGCTTAGATGTCTTAGTGGAGACCCAGTACTTC. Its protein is CASSLDVLVETQYF.

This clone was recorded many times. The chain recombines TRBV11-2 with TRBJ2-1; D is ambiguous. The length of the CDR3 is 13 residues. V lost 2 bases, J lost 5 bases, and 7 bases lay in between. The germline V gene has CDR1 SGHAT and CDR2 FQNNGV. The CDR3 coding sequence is TGTGCCAGCAGCTTAATAGTGAACAATGAGCAGTTCTTC. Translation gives CASSLIVNNEQFF.

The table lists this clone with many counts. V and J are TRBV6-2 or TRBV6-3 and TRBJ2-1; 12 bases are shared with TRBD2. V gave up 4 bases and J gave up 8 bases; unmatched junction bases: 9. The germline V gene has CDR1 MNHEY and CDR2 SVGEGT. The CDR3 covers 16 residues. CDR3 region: CASSSLTSGRRDEQFF. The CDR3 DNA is TGTGCCAGCAGTTCCCTGACTAGCGGGAGAAGAGATGAGCAGTTCTTC.

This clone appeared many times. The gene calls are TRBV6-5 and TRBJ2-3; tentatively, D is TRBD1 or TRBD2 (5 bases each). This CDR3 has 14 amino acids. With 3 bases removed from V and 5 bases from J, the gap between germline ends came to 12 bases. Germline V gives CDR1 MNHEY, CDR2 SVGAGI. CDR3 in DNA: TGTGCCAGCAGTTATCAGGGAGAAGGAGATACGCAGTATTTT. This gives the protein CASSYQGEGDTQYF.

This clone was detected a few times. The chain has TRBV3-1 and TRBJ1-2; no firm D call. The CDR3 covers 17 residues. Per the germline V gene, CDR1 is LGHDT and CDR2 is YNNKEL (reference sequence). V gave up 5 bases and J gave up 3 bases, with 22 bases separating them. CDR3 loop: CASSSQIIVAGDYGYTF. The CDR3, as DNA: TGTGCCAGCAGCTCACAAATAATCGTCGCAGGCGACTATGGCTACACCTTC.

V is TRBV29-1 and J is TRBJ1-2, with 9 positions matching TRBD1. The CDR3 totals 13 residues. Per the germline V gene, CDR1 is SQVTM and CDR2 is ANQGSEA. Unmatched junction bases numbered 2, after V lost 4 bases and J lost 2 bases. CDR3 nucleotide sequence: TGCAGCGTTGTCGGGACAGGGAACTATGGCTACACCTTC. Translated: CSVVGTGNYGYTF.

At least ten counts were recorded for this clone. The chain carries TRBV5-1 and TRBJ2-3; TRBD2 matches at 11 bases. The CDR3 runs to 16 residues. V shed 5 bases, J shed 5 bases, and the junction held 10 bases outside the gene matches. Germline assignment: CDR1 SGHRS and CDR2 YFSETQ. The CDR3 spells CASSTQLAGVGDTQYF. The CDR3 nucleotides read TGCGCCAGCAGTACACAACTAGCGGGAGTAGGAGATACGCAGTATTTT.

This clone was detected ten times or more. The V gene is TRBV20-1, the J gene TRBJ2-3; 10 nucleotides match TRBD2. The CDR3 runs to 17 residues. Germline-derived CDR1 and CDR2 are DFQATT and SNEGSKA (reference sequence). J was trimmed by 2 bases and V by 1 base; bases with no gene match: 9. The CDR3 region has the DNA TGCAGTGCTAGAGCGCCACTAGCGGGGAGTTTCACAGATACGCAGTATTTT. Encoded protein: CSARAPLAGSFTDTQYF.

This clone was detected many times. Here the CDR3 DNA reads TGTGCCAGCAGCCGGGAGTGGGGGGGCGGTTTAAATCAGCCCCAGCATTTT. The encoded protein is CASSREWGGGLNQPQHF. The rearrangement links TRBV7-8 to TRBJ1-5, with D maybe TRBD1 (6 bases). The CDR3 has 17 amino acids. The ends were cut back, 5 bases at V and 4 bases at J, with 21 bases in the middle. The germline V gene has CDR1 SGHVS and CDR2 FQNEAQ.

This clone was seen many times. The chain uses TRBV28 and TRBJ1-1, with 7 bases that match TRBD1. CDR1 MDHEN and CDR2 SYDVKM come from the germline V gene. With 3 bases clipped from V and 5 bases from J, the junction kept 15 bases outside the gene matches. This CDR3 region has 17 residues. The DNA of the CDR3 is TGTGCCAGCAGTTTCGAGGGGGCAGGGTATAGGGGGACTGAAGCTTTCTTT. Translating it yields CASSFEGAGYRGTEAFF. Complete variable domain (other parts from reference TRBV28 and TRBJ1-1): DVKVTQSSRYLVKRTGEKVFLECVQDMDHENMFWYRQDPGLGLRLIYFSYDVKMKEKGDIPEGYSVSREKKERFSLILESASTNQTSMYLCASSFEGAGYRGTEAFFGQGTRLTVV.

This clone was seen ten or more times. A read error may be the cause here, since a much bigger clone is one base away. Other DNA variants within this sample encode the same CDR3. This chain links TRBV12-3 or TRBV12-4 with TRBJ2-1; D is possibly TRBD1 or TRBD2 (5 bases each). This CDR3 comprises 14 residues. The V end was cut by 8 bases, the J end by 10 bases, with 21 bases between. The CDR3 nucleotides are TGTGCCAGCGACACTAGTACAGGAAGGAACGAGCAGTTCTTC. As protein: CASDTSTGRNEQFF.

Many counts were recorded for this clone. The CDR3 protein is CAWSRILNTEAFF. The CDR3 DNA is TGTGCCTGGAGTCGGATTTTGAACACTGAAGCTTTCTTT. J is TRBJ1-1 and V is TRBV30; D gene unclear. Germline CDR1 is GTSNPN and CDR2 is SVGIG (reference sequence). Trimming pared 2 bases from V and 0 bases from J, leaving 7 bases between. The length of the CDR3 is 13 residues.

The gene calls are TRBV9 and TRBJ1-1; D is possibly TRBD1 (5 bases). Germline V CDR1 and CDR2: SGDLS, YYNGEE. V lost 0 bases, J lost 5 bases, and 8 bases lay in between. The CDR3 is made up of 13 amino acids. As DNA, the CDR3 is TGTGCCAGCAGCGTAGAGGGGAAAACTGAAGCTTTCTTT. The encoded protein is CASSVEGKTEAFF.

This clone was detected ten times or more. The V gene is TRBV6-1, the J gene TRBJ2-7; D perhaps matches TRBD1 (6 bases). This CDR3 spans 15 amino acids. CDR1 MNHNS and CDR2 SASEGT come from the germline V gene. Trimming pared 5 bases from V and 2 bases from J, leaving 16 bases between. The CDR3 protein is CASSKTGLGAYEQYF. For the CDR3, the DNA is TGTGCCAGCAGTAAGACAGGTCTAGGGGCCTACGAGCAGTACTTC.

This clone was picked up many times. CDR3 coding DNA: TGTGCCAGCAGCGGTACAGGGCGGGTAGGGCAGTACTTC. Encoded protein: CASSGTGRVGQYF. The rearrangement links TRBV5-6 to TRBJ2-7; weak D call: TRBD1 (6 bases). CDR3 length: 13 residues. Deletions cut 4 bases from V and 9 bases from J, with 17 bases between. Per the germline V gene, CDR1 is SGHDT and CDR2 is YYEEEE.

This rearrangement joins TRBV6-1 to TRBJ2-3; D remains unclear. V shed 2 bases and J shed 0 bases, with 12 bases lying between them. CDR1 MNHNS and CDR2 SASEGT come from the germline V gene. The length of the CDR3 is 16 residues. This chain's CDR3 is CASSESAVDSTDTQYF. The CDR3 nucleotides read TGTGCCAGCAGTGAATCGGCGGTAGACAGCACAGATACGCAGTATTTT.

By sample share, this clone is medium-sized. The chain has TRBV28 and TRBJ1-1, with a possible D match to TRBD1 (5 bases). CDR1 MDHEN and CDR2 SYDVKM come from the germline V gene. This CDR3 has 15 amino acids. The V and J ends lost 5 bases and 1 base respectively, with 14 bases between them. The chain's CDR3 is CASSLPRTRNTEAFF. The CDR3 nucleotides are TGTGCCAGCAGTCTGCCTCGGACAAGGAACACTGAAGCTTTCTTT.

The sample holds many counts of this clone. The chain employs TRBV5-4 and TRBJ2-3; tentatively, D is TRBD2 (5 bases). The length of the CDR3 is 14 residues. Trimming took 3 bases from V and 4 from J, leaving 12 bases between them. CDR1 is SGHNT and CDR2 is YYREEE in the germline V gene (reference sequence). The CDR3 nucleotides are TGTGCCAGCAGCTCCGCGGACGGGGCAGATACGCAGTATTTT. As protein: CASSSADGADTQYF.

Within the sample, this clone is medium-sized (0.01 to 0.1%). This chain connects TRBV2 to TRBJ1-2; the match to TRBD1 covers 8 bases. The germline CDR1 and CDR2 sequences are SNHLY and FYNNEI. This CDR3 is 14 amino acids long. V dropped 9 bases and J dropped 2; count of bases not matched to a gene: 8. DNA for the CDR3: TGTGCCAGTCAGGCGGCAGGGGGCAACTATGGCTACACCTTC. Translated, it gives CASQAAGGNYGYTF.

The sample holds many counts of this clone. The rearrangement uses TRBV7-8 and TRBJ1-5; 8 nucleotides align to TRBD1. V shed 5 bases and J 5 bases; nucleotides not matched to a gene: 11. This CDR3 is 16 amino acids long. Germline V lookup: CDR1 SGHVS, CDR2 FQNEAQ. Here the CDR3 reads CASSPRPDRADQPQHF. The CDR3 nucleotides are TGTGCCAGCAGCCCCAGACCGGACAGGGCCGATCAGCCCCAGCATTTT.

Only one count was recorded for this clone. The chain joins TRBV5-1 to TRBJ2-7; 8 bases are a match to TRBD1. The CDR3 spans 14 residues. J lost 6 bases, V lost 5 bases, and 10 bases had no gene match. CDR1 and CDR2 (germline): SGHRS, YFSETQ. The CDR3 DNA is TGCGCCAGCAGACAACGACAGGGGCCCACCGAGCAGTACTTC. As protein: CASRQRQGPTEQYF.

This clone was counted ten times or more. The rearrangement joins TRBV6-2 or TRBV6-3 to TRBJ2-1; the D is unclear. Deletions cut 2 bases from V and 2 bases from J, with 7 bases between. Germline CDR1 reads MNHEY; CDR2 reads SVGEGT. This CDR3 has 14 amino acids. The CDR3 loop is CASSYDDTYNEQFF. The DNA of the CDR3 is TGTGCCAGCAGTTACGATGACACCTACAATGAGCAGTTCTTC.

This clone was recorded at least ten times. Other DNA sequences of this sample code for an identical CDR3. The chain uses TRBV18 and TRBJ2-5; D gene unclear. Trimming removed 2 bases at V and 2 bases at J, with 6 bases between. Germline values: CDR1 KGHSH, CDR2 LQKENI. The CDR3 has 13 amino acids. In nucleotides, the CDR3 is TGTGCCAGCTCACCAGGGCTTCAAGAGACCCAGTACTTC. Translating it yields CASSPGLQETQYF.

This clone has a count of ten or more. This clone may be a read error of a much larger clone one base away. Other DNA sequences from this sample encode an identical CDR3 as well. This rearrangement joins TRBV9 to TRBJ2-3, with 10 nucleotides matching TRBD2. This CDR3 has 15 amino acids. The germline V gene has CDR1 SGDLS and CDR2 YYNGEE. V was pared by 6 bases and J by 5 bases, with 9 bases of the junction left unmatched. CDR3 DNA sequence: TGTGCCAGCAACCGAGGGAGCGGGAGGGTAGATACGCAGTATTTT. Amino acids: CASNRGSGRVDTQYF.